Listed below are T cell receptor beta chains from one sample, sequenced in a study of blood T cell repertoires in COVID-19. TCRdb's copy holds only in-frame clones and misses some; the assay was immunoSEQ multiplex PCR. The sample contains about 96,000 clones, around three quarters of which appear only once. The specimen was peripheral blood. These TCRs come from a middle-aged man who had recovered from COVID-19. Both conserved end residues are part of each CDR3. D genes are given only for firm matches. Clone size, where shown, is once, few, many, or a class for clones that have expanded.

len,v_gene,d_gene,j_gene,abundance,CDR3nt,CDR3aa
18,TRBV3-1/TRBV3-2,TRBD1,TRBJ2-1,-,TGTGCCAGCAGCCATCGGGACAGGGGACGAAGCTCCTACAATGAGCAGTTCTTC,CASSHRDRGRSSYNEQFF
15,TRBV19,-,TRBJ2-3,-,TGTGCCACAGCAGGAACGACCGCAAGCACAGATACGCAGTATTTT,CATAGTTASTDTQYF
15,TRBV5-4,TRBD2,TRBJ2-1,-,TGTGCCAGCAGCCCGCCGACTAGCGGACACAATGAGCAGTTCTTC,CASSPPTSGHNEQFF
13,TRBV7-9,-,TRBJ2-6,-,TGTGCCAGCAGCTCATCTGGGGCCAACGTCCTGACTTTC,CASSSSGANVLTF
12,TRBV3-1/TRBV3-2,-,TRBJ2-3,-,TGTGCCAGCAGCCAAGGAGCGTATACGCAGTATTTT,CASSQGAYTQYF
15,TRBV7-7,TRBD2,TRBJ2-2,-,TGTGCCAGCAGCCCAGGACTAGCGGGAACCGGGGAGCTGTTTTTT,CASSPGLAGTGELFF
18,TRBV3-1/TRBV3-2,-,TRBJ1-3,few,TGTGCCAGCAGCCAAAGCCTCTCCACAGGGTACTCTGGAAACACCATATATTTT,CASSQSLSTGYSGNTIYF
13,TRBV7-3,TRBD1,TRBJ1-1,many,TGTGCCAGCAGCCGGGACAGGGGGTCTGAAGCTTTCTTT,CASSRDRGSEAFF
11,TRBV7-2,-,TRBJ2-5,-,TGTGCCAGCAGCCTCCAAGAGACCCAGTACTTC,CASSLQETQYF
14,TRBV9,-,TRBJ2-3,once,TGTGCCAGCAGCGTAGAACAGGGAATTAGTTCGCAGTATTTT,CASSVEQGISSQYF
16,TRBV10-3,TRBD1,TRBJ1-5,-,TGTGCCATCAGTGAGTTCGGGACAGATAGCAATCAGCCCCAGCATTTT,CAISEFGTDSNQPQHF
11,TRBV29-1,-,TRBJ1-2,-,TGCAGCGTTACCCACAGATATGGCTACACCTTC,CSVTHRYGYTF
20,TRBV19,TRBD1,TRBJ1-1,-,TGTGCCAGTAGCCCCCGACAGGGGTCTAACTTAAGTATCATGAACACTGAAGCTTTCTTT,CASSPRQGSNLSIMNTEAFF
11,TRBV30,-,TRBJ2-7,few,TGTGCCTGGAGCCGCCAGTACGAGCAGTACTTC,CAWSRQYEQYF
14,TRBV24-1,TRBD2,TRBJ2-3,-,TGTGCCACCAGTGGCGGGAGAGCGACAGATACGCAGTATTTT,CATSGGRATDTQYF
20,TRBV19,-,TRBJ2-6,once,TGTGCCAGTAGTTCACCCCAACGAGCGGACCAAAGCTCTGGGGCCAACGTCCTGACTTTC,CASSSPQRADQSSGANVLTF
12,TRBV28,-,TRBJ2-5,-,TGTGCCAGCAATGCGGGGCAAGAGACCCAGTACTTC,CASNAGQETQYF
15,TRBV2,TRBD2,TRBJ2-1,-,TGTGCCAGCCGACTAGCGTCCACGTCCTACAATGAGCAGTTCTTC,CASRLASTSYNEQFF
12,TRBV7-2,-,TRBJ1-1,-,TGTGCCAGCAGCCGACCGGGACTTGAAGCTTTCTTT,CASSRPGLEAFF
14,TRBV4-1,-,TRBJ1-2,-,TGCGCCAGCAGCCCACGACAGCTTAACTATGGCTACACCTTC,CASSPRQLNYGYTF
14,TRBV3-1/TRBV3-2,-,TRBJ2-3,-,TGTGCCAGCAGCCTGCGACTGGAAAAAGATACGCAGTATTTT,CASSLRLEKDTQYF
16,TRBV5-8,-,TRBJ2-5,-,TGTGCCAGCAGACCCCAGGGTTTGAACCACCAAGAGACCCAGTACTTC,CASRPQGLNHQETQYF
15,TRBV7-8,TRBD1,TRBJ2-7,-,TGTGCCAGCAGCATCTCTTTACAGGGGGCCTACGAGCAGTACTTC,CASSISLQGAYEQYF
13,TRBV2,TRBD1,TRBJ1-6,many,TGTGCCAGTCGACAGGGGGTGTTTTCACCCCTCCACTTT,CASRQGVFSPLHF
15,TRBV5-4,-,TRBJ2-1,-,TGTGCCAGCAGCTTTGCCGGCGGCTCCTACAATGAGCAGTTCTTC,CASSFAGGSYNEQFF
15,TRBV5-8,TRBD1,TRBJ1-5,once,TGTGCCAGCAGCCCACGGACAGGGCTTGGTCAGCCCCAGCATTTT,CASSPRTGLGQPQHF
14,TRBV5-4,-,TRBJ1-3,-,TGTGCCAGCAGCTCCGAGGCGGCTGGAAACACCATATATTTT,CASSSEAAGNTIYF
17,TRBV7-9,TRBD1,TRBJ2-2,few,TGTGCCAGCAGCTTCGGCCGGACAGGGGGTTTCACCGGGGAGCTGTTTTTT,CASSFGRTGGFTGELFF
13,TRBV7-9,-,TRBJ1-2,few,TGTGCCAGCAGCTTGGCGGGGGCCTATGGCTACACCTTC,CASSLAGAYGYTF
13,TRBV12-3/TRBV12-4,-,TRBJ2-3,-,TGTGCCAGCACCGATGGAGGGGTAGATACGCAGTATTTT,CASTDGGVDTQYF
12,TRBV12-3/TRBV12-4,-,TRBJ1-6,once,TGTGCCAGCAGTTTAGATCGTCCACCCCTCCACTTT,CASSLDRPPLHF
15,TRBV9,-,TRBJ2-1,-,TGTGCCAGCAGCACAACAGGGATTCACTACAATGAGCAGTTCTTC,CASSTTGIHYNEQFF
16,TRBV19,-,TRBJ1-3,-,TGTGCCAGTAGTATTCTGACAGATACCTCTGGAAACACCATATATTTT,CASSILTDTSGNTIYF
11,TRBV20-1,TRBD2,TRBJ2-3,-,TGCAGTGCACCAGCGGGAGTTAGGCAGTATTTT,CSAPAGVRQYF
18,TRBV27,-,TRBJ1-6,few,TGTGCCAGCAGTTGGACAGTACCCTCCAGCTCCTATAATTCACCCCTCCACTTT,CASSWTVPSSSYNSPLHF